The next 25 T cell receptor beta chains were all read from a single sample in a study of shared clonotypes between healthy human individuals. Only in-frame clones appear in the TCRdb table, and some are missing; sequencing was by immunoSEQ multiplex PCR. The table records 1.4 million or so clones, approximately 98.5% of them present only once. The specimen was naive CD4+ T cells sorted from blood. Stated subset: CD45RA+ positively selected. Receptors originate from a man aged 30 to 45 in good health.

This chain joins TRBV14 and TRBJ1-1; a possible D gene is TRBD1 (6 bases). This CDR3 comprises 16 residues. Deletions cut 4 bases from V and 4 bases from J, with 19 bases between. Germline loops: CDR1 SGHDN, CDR2 FVKESK. In DNA form, the CDR3 reads TGTGCCAGCAGCCCCTACACCGGGACAATCGCCACTGAAGCTTTCTTT. Protein sequence: CASSPYTGTIATEAFF.

The rearrangement links TRBV6-5 to TRBJ2-3, with D unresolved. The CDR3 has 14 residues. The germline V gene has CDR1 MNHEY and CDR2 SVGAGI. Deletions cut 7 bases from V and 1 base from J, with 12 bases between. The DNA of the CDR3 is TGTGCCAGCATCCCCGCCTTTGGCACAGATACGCAGTATTTT. Translation gives CASIPAFGTDTQYF.

The chain is built from TRBV5-4 and TRBJ1-1; D uncertain. CDR1 and CDR2 (germline): SGHNT, YYREEE (reference sequence). V lost 0 bases to trimming and J lost 1 base, with 7 bases between them. The CDR3 is made up of 14 amino acids. The CDR3 nucleotides are TGTGCCAGCAGCTTGGTGTCCCGGAACACTGAAGCTTTCTTT. Translation: CASSLVSRNTEAFF.

V gene TRBV5-4 combines with J gene TRBJ2-5; a weak D match, TRBD2 (7 bases). V was cut by 4 bases and J by 5 bases, with 18 bases left in between. This CDR3 has 15 residues. In germline, CDR1 is SGHNT, CDR2 YYREEE (reference sequence). The CDR3 nucleotides are TGTGCCAGCAGCCCCGAAACGGGGAGGGGGGAGACCCAGTACTTC. This gives the protein CASSPETGRGETQYF.

This chain joins TRBV11-2 and TRBJ2-1; no clear D gene. Trimming left V 1 base short and J 15 bases short, with 13 bases between. CDR1 and CDR2 from the germline V gene are SGHAT and FQNNGV. This CDR3 region has 12 residues. CDR3 residues: CASSLVIPGLFF. CDR3 nucleotide sequence: TGTGCCAGCAGCTTAGTCATCCCAGGCCTGTTCTTC.

V gene TRBV5-4 combines with J gene TRBJ2-1, with D perhaps TRBD2 (6 bases). Germline CDR1 reads SGHNT; CDR2 reads YYREEE (reference sequence). CDR3 length: 13 residues. Trimming removed 4 bases from V and 7 bases from J, with 12 bases in between. The CDR3 DNA is TGTGCCAGCAGCATACTAGCTGTTAATGAGCAGTTCTTC. It is translated as CASSILAVNEQFF.

This clone was observed once. This sequence joins TRBV18 and TRBJ2-5, with D possibly called TRBD1 or TRBD2 (5 bases each). The germline CDR1 and CDR2 sequences are KGHSH and LQKENI. The CDR3 covers 15 residues. V lost 0 bases and J 2 bases, leaving 10 bases between the germline ends. The CDR3 loop is CASSPPAGRQETQYF. Written as DNA, the CDR3 is TGTGCCAGCTCACCACCCGCAGGGAGACAAGAGACCCAGTACTTC.

This sequence joins TRBV6-4 and TRBJ2-4; tentatively, D is TRBD2 (5 bases). The V and J ends lost 1 base and 0 bases respectively, with 19 bases between them. Germline V gene sequence: CDR1 MRHNA, CDR2 SNTAGT. The CDR3 is made up of 19 amino acids. CDR3 nucleotide sequence: TGTGCCAGCAGTGACTTGAAGCGGCACGTCTACCTAGCCAAAAACATTCAGTACTTC. Translation gives CASSDLKRHVYLAKNIQYF.

Note on this clone: One junction end does not reproduce the germline sequence, and a read error may be involved. This chain connects TRBV5-1 to TRBJ2-5; D may be TRBD1 or TRBD2 (5 bases each). Germline values: CDR1 SGHRS, CDR2 YFSETQ. This CDR3 has 14 residues. The CDR3 reads CASNLGTVQETQYF. For the CDR3, the DNA is TGCGCCAGCAACTTGGGGACGGTACAAGAGACCCAGTACTTC.

This rearrangement joins TRBV27 to TRBJ2-7, with no clear D. CDR3 length: 13 residues. V lost 4 bases, J lost 2 bases, and 9 bases lay in between. Germline CDR1 and CDR2: MNHEY and SMNVEV (reference sequence). This chain's CDR3 is CASSSIPTYEQYF. The CDR3 region has the DNA TGTGCCAGCAGTTCTATTCCGACCTACGAGCAGTACTTC.

The count of this clone is one. V usage is TRBV28 and J usage is TRBJ1-5; TRBD1 is a possible D gene (6 bases). This CDR3 region has 16 residues. In germline, CDR1 is MDHEN, CDR2 SYDVKM. Between the trimmed V and J ends, which lost 1 base and 10 bases, there was a span of 20 bases. CDR3 bases: TGTGCCAGCAGTTTATTGGGAGGGGGGACTTGGGAACCCCAGCATTTT. Translation gives CASSLLGGGTWEPQHF.

CDR3 DNA sequence: TGTGCCAGCAGTGCCCCTACAGGGGGCACGGGCAATCAGCCCCAGCATTTT. Its protein is CASSAPTGGTGNQPQHF. The rearrangement links TRBV6-1 to TRBJ1-5; 9 bases are shared with TRBD1. Germline V gives CDR1 MNHNS, CDR2 SASEGT. V was pared by 4 bases and J by 2 bases, with 9 bases of the junction left unmatched. The CDR3 consists of 17 residues.

This rearrangement joins TRBV11-2 to TRBJ1-1; unclear D gene. Germline V CDR1 and CDR2: SGHAT, FQNNGV. Trimming took off 0 bases at V and 0 bases at J, with 8 bases between the two ends. The CDR3 totals 15 residues. CDR3 region: CASSLEAVLNTEAFF. The CDR3 DNA sequence: TGTGCCAGCAGCTTAGAAGCGGTGCTGAACACTGAAGCTTTCTTT.

The chain has TRBV19 and TRBJ1-1; D unresolved. The germline V gene encodes CDR1 LNHDA and CDR2 SQIVND (reference sequence). Trimming shortened V by 5 bases and J by 3 bases, and 10 bases separated the two germline ends. This CDR3 region has 13 residues. The CDR3 protein is CASSLQWDTEAFF. CDR3 sequence (DNA): TGTGCCAGTAGTCTCCAGTGGGACACTGAAGCTTTCTTT.

V usage is TRBV29-1 and J usage is TRBJ2-1; no clear D gene. The germline V and J ends were trimmed by 8 bases and 8 bases, with 16 bases remaining between them. Germline V gene sequence: CDR1 SQVTM, CDR2 ANQGSEA. The CDR3 covers 12 residues. The CDR3 DNA reads as TGCAGCCACAACCAAAGGACCCATGAGCAGTTCTTC. It translates to CSHNQRTHEQFF.

This clone occurred once. CDR3 sequence: CASSYRGPNYGYTF. Here the CDR3 DNA reads TGTGCCAGCAGTTACCGGGGACCGAACTATGGCTACACCTTC. The chain links TRBV6-5 to TRBJ1-2, with a tentative D call TRBD1 (5 bases). CDR1 MNHEY and CDR2 SVGAGI come from the germline V gene. The CDR3 is 14 residues long. The V end was cut by 2 bases, the J end by 2 bases, with 9 bases between.

The J gene is TRBJ2-1, the V gene TRBV5-1; TRBD2 matches at 12 bases. The junction had 4 bases not matched to a gene; V was cut back by 0 bases and J by 3 bases. This CDR3 region has 17 residues. Germline CDR1 and CDR2: SGHRS and YFSETQ. The CDR3 protein is CASSLGGTSGFYNEQFF. The CDR3 DNA reads TGCGCCAGCAGCTTGGGAGGGACTAGCGGGTTCTACAATGAGCAGTTCTTC.

J is TRBJ2-7 and V is TRBV21-1; the table names TRBD2, a call not compared with the DNA. TRBV21-1 counts as a pseudogene. The CDR3 totals 14 residues. This CDR3 reads CASSKGPGNYEQYF. The CDR3 nucleotides read TGTGCCAGCAGCAAAGGACCCGGGAACTACGAGCAGTACTTC.

The J gene is TRBJ2-2, the V gene TRBV7-2; weak D call: TRBD1 (7 bases). This CDR3 contains 14 residues. The V end was cut by 3 bases, the J end by 6 bases, with 11 bases between. Germline assignment: CDR1 SGHTA and CDR2 FQGNSA. The CDR3 loop is CASSFLRGAGELFF. The CDR3 DNA is TGTGCCAGCAGCTTCCTCAGGGGGGCCGGGGAGCTGTTTTTT.

The V call is TRBV11-2, the J call TRBJ2-5; possible D gene TRBD2, 6 bases. The CDR3 totals 15 residues. Germline CDR1 reads SGHAT; CDR2 reads FQNNGV. The ends were cut back, 1 base at V and 2 bases at J, with 11 bases in the middle. The CDR3 is CASSLGHGGQETQYF. DNA for the CDR3: TGTGCCAGCAGCTTAGGTCACGGGGGTCAAGAGACCCAGTACTTC.

J is TRBJ2-1 and V is TRBV6-6; possibly TRBD2 for D (6 bases). The germline CDR1 and CDR2 sequences are MNHNY and SVGAGI (reference sequence). The CDR3 loop spans 12 amino acids. Between the trimmed V and J ends, which lost 6 bases and 6 bases, there was a span of 9 bases. In DNA form, the CDR3 reads TGTGCCAGCAGCCGGGGGATCAATGAGCAGTTCTTC. Translated: CASSRGINEQFF.

This CDR3 reads CASSSSGTYNEQFF. The CDR3 DNA reads TGTGCCAGCAGCTCGTCCGGGACCTACAATGAGCAGTTCTTC. The genes are TRBV7-9 and TRBJ2-1; D might be TRBD2 (5 bases). This CDR3 comprises 14 residues. The germline CDR1 and CDR2 sequences are SEHNR and FQNEAQ (reference sequence). Deletions cut 4 bases from V and 2 bases from J, with 9 bases between.

The rearrangement links TRBV7-9 to TRBJ2-7; TRBD1 matches 7 bases. Trimming took 4 bases from V and 5 from J; bases not matched to a gene: 14. This CDR3 has 16 amino acids. Germline lookup yields CDR1 SEHNR and CDR2 FQNEAQ (reference sequence). In nucleotides, the CDR3 is TGTGCCAGCAGCTCTCAGGGGACAGTCCCCGCGAACGAGCAGTACTTC. Translating gives CASSSQGTVPANEQYF.

The V call is TRBV19, the J call TRBJ2-7; 8 bases are a match to TRBD1. With 2 bases clipped from V and 6 bases from J, the junction kept 6 bases outside the gene matches. The CDR3 runs to 14 residues. Germline V CDR1 and CDR2: LNHDA, SQIVND (reference sequence). The CDR3 region is CASSITGGSAEQYF. The CDR3 region has the DNA TGTGCCAGTAGTATAACAGGGGGGTCGGCCGAGCAGTACTTC.

The chain joins TRBV18 to TRBJ2-3; 10 bases align to TRBD2. CDR3 length: 19 amino acids. J gave up 0 bases and V 5 bases, and 14 bases lay outside the gene matches. CDR1 and CDR2 (germline): KGHSH, LQKENI. The CDR3 DNA reads as TGTGCCAGCTCATCTATCAGACTAGCGGGCAAAAGAAGCACAGATACGCAGTATTTT. This gives the protein CASSSIRLAGKRSTDTQYF.